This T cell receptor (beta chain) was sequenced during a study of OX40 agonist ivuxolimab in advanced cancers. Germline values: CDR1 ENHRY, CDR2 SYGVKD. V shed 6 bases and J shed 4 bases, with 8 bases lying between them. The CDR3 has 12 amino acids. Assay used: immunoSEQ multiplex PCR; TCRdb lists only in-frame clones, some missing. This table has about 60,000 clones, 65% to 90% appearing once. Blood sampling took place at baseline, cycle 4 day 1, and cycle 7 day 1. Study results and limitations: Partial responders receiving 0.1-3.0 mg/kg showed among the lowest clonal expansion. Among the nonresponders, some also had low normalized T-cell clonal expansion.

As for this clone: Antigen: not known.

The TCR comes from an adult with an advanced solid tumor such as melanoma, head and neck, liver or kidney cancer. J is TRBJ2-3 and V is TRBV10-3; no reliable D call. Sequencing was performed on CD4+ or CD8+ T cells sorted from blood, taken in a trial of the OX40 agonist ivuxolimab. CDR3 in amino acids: CAIRPEADTQYF. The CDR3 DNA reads TGTGCCATCAGGCCGGAAGCAGATACGCAGTATTTT.